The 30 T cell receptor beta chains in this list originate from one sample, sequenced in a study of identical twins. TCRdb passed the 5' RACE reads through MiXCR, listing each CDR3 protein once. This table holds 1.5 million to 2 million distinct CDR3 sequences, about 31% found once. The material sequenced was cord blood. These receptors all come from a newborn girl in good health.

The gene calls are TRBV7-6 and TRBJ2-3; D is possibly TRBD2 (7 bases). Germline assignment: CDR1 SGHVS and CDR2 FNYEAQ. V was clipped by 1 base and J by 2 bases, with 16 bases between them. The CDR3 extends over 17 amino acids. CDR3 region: CASSLVAGVGATDTQYF. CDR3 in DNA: TGTGCCAGCAGCTTAGTGGCGGGAGTGGGGGCCACAGATACGCAGTATTTT.

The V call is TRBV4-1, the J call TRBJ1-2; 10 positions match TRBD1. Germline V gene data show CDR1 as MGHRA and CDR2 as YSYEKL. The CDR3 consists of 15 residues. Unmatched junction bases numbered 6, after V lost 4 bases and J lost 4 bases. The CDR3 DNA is TGCGCCAGCAGCCTGACAGGGGGCCGGGGCTATGGCTACACCTTC. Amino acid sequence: CASSLTGGRGYGYTF.

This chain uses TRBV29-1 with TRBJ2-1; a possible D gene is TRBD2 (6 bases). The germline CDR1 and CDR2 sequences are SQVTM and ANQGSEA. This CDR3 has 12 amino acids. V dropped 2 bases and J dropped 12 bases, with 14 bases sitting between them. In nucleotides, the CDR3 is TGCAGCGTTGAACGGACTACAAATTTGCAGTTCTTC. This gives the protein CSVERTTNLQFF.

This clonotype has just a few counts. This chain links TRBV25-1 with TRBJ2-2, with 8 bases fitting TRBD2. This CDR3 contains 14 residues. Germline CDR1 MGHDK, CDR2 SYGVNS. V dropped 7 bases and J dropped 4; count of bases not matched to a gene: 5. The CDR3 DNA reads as TGTGCCAGCATGGGACTAGGCTTCACCGGGGAGCTGTTTTTT. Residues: CASMGLGFTGELFF.

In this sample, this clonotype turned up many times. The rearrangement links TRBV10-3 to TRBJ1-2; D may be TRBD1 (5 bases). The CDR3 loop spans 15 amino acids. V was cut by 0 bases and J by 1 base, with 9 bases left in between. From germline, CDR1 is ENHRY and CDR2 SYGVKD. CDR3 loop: CAISESLTVNYGYTF. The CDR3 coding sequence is TGTGCCATCAGTGAGTCGTTGACAGTTAACTATGGCTACACCTTC.

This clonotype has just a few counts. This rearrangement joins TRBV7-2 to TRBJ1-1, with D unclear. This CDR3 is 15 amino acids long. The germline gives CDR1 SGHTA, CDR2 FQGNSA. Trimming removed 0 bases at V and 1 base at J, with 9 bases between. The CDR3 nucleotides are TGTGCCAGCAGCTTAGCGAGGCAGACGAACACTGAAGCTTTCTTT. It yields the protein CASSLARQTNTEAFF. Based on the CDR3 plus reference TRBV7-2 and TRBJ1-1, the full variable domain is GAGVSQSPSNKVTEKGKDVELRCDPISGHTALYWYRQSLGQGLEFLIYFQGNSAPDKSGLPSDRFSAERTGGSVSTLTIQRTQQEDSAVYLCASSLARQTNTEAFFGQGTRLTVV.

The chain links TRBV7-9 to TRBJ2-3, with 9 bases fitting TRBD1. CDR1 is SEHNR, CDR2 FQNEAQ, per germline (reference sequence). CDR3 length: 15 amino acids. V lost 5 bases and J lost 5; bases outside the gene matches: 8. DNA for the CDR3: TGTGCCAGCAGCCCGGTGACAGGGGGGTTAGATACGCAGTATTTT. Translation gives CASSPVTGGLDTQYF.

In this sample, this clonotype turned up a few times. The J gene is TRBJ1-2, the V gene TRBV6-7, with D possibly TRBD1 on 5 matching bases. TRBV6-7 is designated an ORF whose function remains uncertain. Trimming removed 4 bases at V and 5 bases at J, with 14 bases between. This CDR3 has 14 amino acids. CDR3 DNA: TGTGCCAGCAGTTCACAGCAGGGATCGTATGGCTACACCTTC. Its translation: CASSSQQGSYGYTF.

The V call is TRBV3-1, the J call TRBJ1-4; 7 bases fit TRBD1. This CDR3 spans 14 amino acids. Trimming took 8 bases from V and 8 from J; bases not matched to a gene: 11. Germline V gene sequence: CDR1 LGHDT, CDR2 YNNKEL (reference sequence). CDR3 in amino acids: CASGGQKLGEKLFF. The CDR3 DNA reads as TGTGCCAGCGGGGGACAGAAGTTAGGGGAAAAACTGTTTTTT.

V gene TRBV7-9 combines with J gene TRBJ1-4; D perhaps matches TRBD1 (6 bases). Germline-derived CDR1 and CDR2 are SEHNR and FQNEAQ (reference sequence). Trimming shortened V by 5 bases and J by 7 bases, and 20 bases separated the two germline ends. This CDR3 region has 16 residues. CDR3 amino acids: CASSQEIGGRGEKLFF. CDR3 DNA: TGTGCCAGCAGCCAAGAAATTGGGGGGCGAGGTGAAAAACTGTTTTTT. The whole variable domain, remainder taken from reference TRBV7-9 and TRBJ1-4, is DTGVSQNPRHKITKRGQNVTFRCDPISEHNRLYWYRQTLGQGPEFLTYFQNEAQLEKSRLLSDRFSAERPKGSFSTLEIQRTEQGDSAMYLCASSQEIGGRGEKLFFGSGTQLSVL.

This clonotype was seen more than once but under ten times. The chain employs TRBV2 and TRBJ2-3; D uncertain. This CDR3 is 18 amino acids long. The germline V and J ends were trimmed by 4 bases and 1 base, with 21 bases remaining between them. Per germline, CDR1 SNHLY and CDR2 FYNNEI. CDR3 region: CASSGPHFVDPGTDTQYF. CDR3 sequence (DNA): TGTGCCAGCAGTGGACCCCACTTTGTCGACCCTGGCACAGATACGCAGTATTTT.

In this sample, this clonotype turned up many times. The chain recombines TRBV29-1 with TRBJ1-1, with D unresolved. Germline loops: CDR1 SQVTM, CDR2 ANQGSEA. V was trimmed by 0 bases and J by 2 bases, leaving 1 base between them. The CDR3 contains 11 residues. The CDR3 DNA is TGCAGCGTTGAAGACAACACTGAAGCTTTCTTT. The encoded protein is CSVEDNTEAFF.

CDR3 sequence (DNA): TGCAGCGCCCTACAGGGGGCCGCCGGGGAGCTGTTTTTT. Its translation is CSALQGAAGELFF. The chain joins TRBV29-1 to TRBJ2-2; 9 positions agree with TRBD1. From germline, CDR1 is SQVTM and CDR2 ANQGSEA. The V segment lost 7 bases and the J segment 6 bases; nucleotides outside the gene matches: 6. The CDR3 runs to 13 residues.

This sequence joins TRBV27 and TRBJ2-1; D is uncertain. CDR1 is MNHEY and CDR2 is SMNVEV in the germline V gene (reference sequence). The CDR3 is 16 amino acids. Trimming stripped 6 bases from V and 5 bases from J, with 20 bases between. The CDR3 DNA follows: TGTGCCAGCAGCAGCCCAGAAGGTTTGTCCCACAATGAGCAGTTCTTC. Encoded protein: CASSSPEGLSHNEQFF.

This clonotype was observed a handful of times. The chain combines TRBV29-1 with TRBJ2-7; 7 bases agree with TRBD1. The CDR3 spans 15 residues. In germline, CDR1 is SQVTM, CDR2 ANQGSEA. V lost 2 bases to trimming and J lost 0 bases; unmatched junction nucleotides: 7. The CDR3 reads CSVETRQGSSYEQYF. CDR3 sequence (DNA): TGCAGCGTTGAAACCCGACAGGGCAGCTCCTACGAGCAGTACTTC.

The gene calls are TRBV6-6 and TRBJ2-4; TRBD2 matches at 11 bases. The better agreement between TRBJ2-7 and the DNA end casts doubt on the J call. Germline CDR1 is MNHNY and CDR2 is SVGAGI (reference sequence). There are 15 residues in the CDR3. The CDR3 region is CASSLTSGAFYEQYF. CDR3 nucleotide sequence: TGTGCCAGCAGTTTGACTAGCGGGGCGTTCTACGAGCAGTACTTC.

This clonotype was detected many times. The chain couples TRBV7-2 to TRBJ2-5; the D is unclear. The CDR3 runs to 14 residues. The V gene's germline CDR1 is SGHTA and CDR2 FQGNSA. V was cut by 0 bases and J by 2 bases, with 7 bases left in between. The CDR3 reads CASSLAFFQETQYF. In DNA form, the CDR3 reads TGTGCCAGCAGCTTAGCGTTCTTTCAAGAGACCCAGTACTTC.

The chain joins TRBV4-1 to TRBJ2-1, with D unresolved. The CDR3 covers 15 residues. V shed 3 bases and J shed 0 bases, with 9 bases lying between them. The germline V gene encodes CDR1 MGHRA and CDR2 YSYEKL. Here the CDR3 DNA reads TGCGCCAGCAGCCACTATTTGAGCTCCTACAATGAGCAGTTCTTC. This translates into CASSHYLSSYNEQFF.

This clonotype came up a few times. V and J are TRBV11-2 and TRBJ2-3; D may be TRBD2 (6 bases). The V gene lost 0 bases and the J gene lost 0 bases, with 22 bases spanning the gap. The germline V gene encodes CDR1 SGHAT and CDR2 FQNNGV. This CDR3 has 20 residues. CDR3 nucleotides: TGTGCCAGCAGCTTAGAGGGCGGGGCTGGGTTTTCCCCTAGCACAGATACGCAGTATTTT. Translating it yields CASSLEGGAGFSPSTDTQYF.

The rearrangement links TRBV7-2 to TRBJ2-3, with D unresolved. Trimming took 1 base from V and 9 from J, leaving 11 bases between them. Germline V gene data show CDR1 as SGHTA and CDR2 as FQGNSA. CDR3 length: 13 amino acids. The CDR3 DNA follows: TGTGCCAGCAGCTTAGAATCGGTGTACACGCAGTATTTT. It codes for CASSLESVYTQYF.

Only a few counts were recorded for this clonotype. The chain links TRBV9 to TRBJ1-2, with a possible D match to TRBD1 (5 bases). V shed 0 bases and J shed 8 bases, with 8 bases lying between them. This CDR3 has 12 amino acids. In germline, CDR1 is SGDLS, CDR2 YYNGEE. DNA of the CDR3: TGTGCCAGCAGCGTAGGAAGGGGCGGCTACACCTTC. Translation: CASSVGRGGYTF.

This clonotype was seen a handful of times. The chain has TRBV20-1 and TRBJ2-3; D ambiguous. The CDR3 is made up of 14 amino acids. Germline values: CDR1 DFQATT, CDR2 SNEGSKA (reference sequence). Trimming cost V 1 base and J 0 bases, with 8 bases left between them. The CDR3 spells CSARGKPSTDTQYF. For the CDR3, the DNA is TGCAGTGCTAGAGGTAAACCTAGCACAGATACGCAGTATTTT.

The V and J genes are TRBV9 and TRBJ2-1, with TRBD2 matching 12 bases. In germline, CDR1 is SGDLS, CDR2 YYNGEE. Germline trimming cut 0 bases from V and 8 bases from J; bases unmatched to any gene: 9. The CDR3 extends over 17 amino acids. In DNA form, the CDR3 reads TGTGCCAGCAGCGTAGCCCCGACTAGCGGGAGTCGGGATGAGCAGTTCTTC. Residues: CASSVAPTSGSRDEQFF. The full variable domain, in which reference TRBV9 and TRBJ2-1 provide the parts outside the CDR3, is DSGVTQTPKHLITATGQRVTLRCSPRSGDLSVYWYQQSLDQGLQFLIQYYNGEERAKGNILERFSAQQFPDLHSELNLSSLELGDSALYFCASSVAPTSGSRDEQFFGPGTRLTVL.

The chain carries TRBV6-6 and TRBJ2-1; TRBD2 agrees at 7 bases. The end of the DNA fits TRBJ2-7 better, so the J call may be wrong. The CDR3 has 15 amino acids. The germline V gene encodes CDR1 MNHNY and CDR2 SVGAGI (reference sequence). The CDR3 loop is CASRPQRGETNEQYF. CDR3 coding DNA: TGTGCCAGCAGACCTCAGCGGGGCGAGACCAATGAGCAGTACTTC.

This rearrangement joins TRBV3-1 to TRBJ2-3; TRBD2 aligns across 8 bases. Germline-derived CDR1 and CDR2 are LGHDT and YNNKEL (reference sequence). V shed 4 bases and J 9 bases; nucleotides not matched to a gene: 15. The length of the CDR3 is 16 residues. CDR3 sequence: CASSRPFGREELTQYF. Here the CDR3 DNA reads TGTGCCAGCAGCCGCCCCTTTGGGCGGGAGGAATTAACGCAGTATTTT.

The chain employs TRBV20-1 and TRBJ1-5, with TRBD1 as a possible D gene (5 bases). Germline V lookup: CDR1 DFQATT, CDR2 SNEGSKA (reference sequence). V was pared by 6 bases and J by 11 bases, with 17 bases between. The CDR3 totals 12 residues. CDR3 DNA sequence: TGCAGTGCCAGGACCAGGGTCGAGGCCCAGCATTTT. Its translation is CSARTRVEAQHF.

The CDR3 DNA reads TGCAGTGCTAGGGCGACTATTAGGGGCGGCGAGACCCAGTACTTC. Protein sequence: CSARATIRGGETQYF. The chain recombines TRBV20-1 with TRBJ2-5; the D call may be TRBD1 or TRBD2 (5 bases each). The CDR3 spans 15 residues. Germline V gene data show CDR1 as DFQATT and CDR2 as SNEGSKA (reference sequence). V lost 3 bases and J 5 bases, leaving 19 bases between the germline ends.

CDR3 sequence (DNA): TGCAGTGCTAGAAGCTTTACGGGACTGGAAGCTTTCTTT. Protein sequence: CSARSFTGLEAFF. J is TRBJ1-1 and V is TRBV20-1; possible D gene TRBD1, 5 bases. Trimming removed 2 bases at V and 8 bases at J, with 15 bases between. The CDR3 spans 13 residues. CDR1 and CDR2 (germline): DFQATT, SNEGSKA (reference sequence).

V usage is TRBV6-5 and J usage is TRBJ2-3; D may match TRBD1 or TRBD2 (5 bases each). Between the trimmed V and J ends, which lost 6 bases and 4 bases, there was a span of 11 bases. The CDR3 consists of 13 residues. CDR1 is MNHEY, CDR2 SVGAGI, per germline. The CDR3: CASSPMGADTQYF. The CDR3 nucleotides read TGTGCCAGCAGCCCCATGGGGGCAGATACGCAGTATTTT.

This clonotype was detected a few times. The CDR3 is CASSFDRVRSNQPQHF. CDR3 nucleotide sequence: TGTGCCAGCAGTTTCGACAGGGTACGAAGCAATCAGCCCCAGCATTTT. V usage is TRBV12-3 or TRBV12-4 and J usage is TRBJ1-5; 7 positions agree with TRBD1. V was pared by 3 bases and J by 1 base, with 6 bases of the junction left unmatched. The CDR3 length is 16 residues.